The clone carrying this TCR beta chain was counted a single time. Its antigen is not identified. These data originate in a study of cytomegalovirus exposure and HLA in healthy donors. PCR amplification relied on 60 Vbeta primers (plus 13 Jbeta primers). Generated by immunoSEQ multiplex PCR, the TCRdb table keeps only in-frame clones and is missing some. The sample yields approximately 100,000 clones, 70% to 80% seen once. Germline V gene lookup returns CDR1 SGDLS and CDR2 YYNGEE. The CDR3 loop spans 15 amino acids. The V end was cut by 0 bases, the J end by 7 bases, with 17 bases between. Regarding the study as a whole: TCR beta sequences numbering about 17,000 were associated with HLA alleles at 0.05 false discovery rate in a later analysis. The study recorded 164 TCR beta chains that were cytomegalovirus-associated.

The chain recombines TRBV9 with TRBJ2-7; unclear D gene. The sequencing sample was made of PBMCs. The receptor's source is a female donor in good health and CMV-seronegative. This chain's CDR3 is CASSVGVNSVWEQYF. CDR3 nucleotides: TGTGCCAGCAGCGTAGGGGTGAACAGTGTATGGGAGCAGTACTTC.